Listed below are T cell receptor beta chains from one sample, sequenced in a study of shared clonotypes between healthy human individuals. Here immunoSEQ multiplex PCR was the method, and the copy in TCRdb shows in-frame clones only, minus some. The table lists fewer than 1.4 million clones, 70% to 80% of them singletons. The specimen sequenced was memory CD4+ T cells from PBMCs. These TCRs come from a man between 18 and 29 years old in good health. Some clones in this sample may be carry-over from other donors' samples. Each CDR3 is given with its conserved first and last residue. Fields, in order: clone size, D gene, J gene, V gene, CDR3 protein, CDR3 DNA. A D gene is named only where the DNA matches it firmly. Rows give clone size only sometimes, using once, few, many, or a class for an expanded clone.

>.|.|TRBJ2-7|TRBV27
CASYLPGPYEQYF
TGTGCCAGCTATCTCCCAGGCCCCTACGAGCAGTACTTC
>.|.|TRBJ1-3|TRBV7-9
CASQPYSGNTIYF
TGTGCCAGCCAACCGTACTCTGGAAACACCATATATTTT
>once|.|TRBJ2-5|TRBV7-9
CASSPHQETQYF
TGTGCCAGCAGCCCCCACCAAGAGACCCAGTACTTC
>few|TRBD2|TRBJ2-1|TRBV7-2
CATEAGGSPYNEQFF
TGTGCCACCGAGGCGGGGGGGTCGCCATACAATGAGCAGTTCTTC
>.|.|TRBJ2-1|TRBV7-6
CASSSPSASYEQFF
TGTGCCAGCAGCTCACCTAGCGCCAGCTATGAGCAGTTCTTC
>.|.|TRBJ1-5|TRBV30
CAWSVLEGFNQPQHF
TGTGCCTGGAGTGTACTTGAGGGGTTTAATCAGCCCCAGCATTTT
>once|.|TRBJ2-2|TRBV6-6
CASSPTMPAYTGELFF
TGTGCCAGCAGTCCCACGATGCCGGCATACACCGGGGAGCTGTTTTTT
>.|.|TRBJ2-3|TRBV2
CASSARVASTDTQYF
TGTGCCAGCAGTGCCCGTGTAGCCAGCACAGATACGCAGTATTTT
>many|.|TRBJ2-3|TRBV5-6
CASSSRLGGGTDTQYF
TGTGCCAGCAGCTCAAGACTGGGGGGAGGCACAGATACGCAGTATTTT
>.|.|TRBJ1-2|TRBV5-1
CASSPEGGLYYGYTF
TGCGCCAGCAGCCCCGAGGGGGGGCTTTACTATGGCTACACCTTC
>.|.|TRBJ2-3|TRBV5-6
CASSFGGNTQYF
TGTGCCAGCAGCTTTGGGGGTAATACGCAGTATTTT
>many|.|TRBJ2-1|TRBV5-1
CASSGSGNYNEQFF
TGCGCCAGCAGCGGTAGCGGAAACTACAATGAGCAGTTCTTC
>.|.|TRBJ2-5|TRBV18
CASSQGYRETQYF
TGTGCCAGCTCCCAGGGCTACAGGGAGACCCAGTACTTC
>.|.|TRBJ1-1|TRBV6-6
CASSYSGTGEAFF
TGTGCCAGCAGTTACTCGGGAACGGGTGAAGCTTTCTTT
>.|.|TRBJ1-6|TRBV21-1
CASSTRRERPYNSPLHF
TGTGCCAGCAGCACTCGGCGAGAGAGACCCTATAATTCACCCCTCCACTTT
>few|.|TRBJ2-7|TRBV30
CAWKTRSLIYEQYF
TGTGCCTGGAAAACGAGATCCCTTATCTACGAGCAGTACTTC